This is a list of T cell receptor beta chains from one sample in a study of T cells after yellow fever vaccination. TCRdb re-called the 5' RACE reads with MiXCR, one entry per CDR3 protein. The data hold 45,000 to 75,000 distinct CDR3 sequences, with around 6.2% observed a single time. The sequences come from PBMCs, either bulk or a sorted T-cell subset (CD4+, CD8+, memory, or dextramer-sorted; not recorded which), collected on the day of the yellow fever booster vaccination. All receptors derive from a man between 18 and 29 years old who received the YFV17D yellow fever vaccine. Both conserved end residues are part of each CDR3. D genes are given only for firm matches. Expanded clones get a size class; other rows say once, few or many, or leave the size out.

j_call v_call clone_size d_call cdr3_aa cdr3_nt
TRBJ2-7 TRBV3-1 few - CASSQDLDHYEQYF TGTGCCAGCAGCCAAGATCTGGACCACTACGAGCAGTACTTC
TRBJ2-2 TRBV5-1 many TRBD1 CASSFGQGGNTGELFF TGCGCCAGCAGCTTTGGACAGGGCGGGAACACCGGGGAGCTGTTTTTT
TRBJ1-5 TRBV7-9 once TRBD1 CASSMGTGSDQPQHF TGTGCCAGCAGCATGGGGACAGGGTCTGATCAGCCCCAGCATTTT
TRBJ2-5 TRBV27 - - CASSLFLANQETQYF TGTGCCAGCAGTTTATTCCTAGCGAACCAAGAGACCCAGTACTTC
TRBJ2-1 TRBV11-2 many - CASSDRNRDNNEQFF TGTGCCAGCAGCGACCGGAACCGGGACAACAATGAGCAGTTCTTC
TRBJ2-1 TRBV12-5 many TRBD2 CASGLAKTGGNEQFF TGTGCTAGTGGTTTGGCTAAAACGGGGGGGAATGAGCAGTTCTTC
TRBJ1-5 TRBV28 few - CASSPRGYNQPQHF TGTGCCAGCAGCCCCCGGGGGTACAATCAGCCCCAGCATTTT
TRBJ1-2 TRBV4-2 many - CASSLVGPAPDGYTF TGTGCCAGCAGCCTTGTTGGACCGGCCCCGGACGGCTACACCTTC
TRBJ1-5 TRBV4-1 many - CASSQDMGAVSNQPQHF TGCGCCAGCAGCCAAGATATGGGGGCTGTTAGCAATCAGCCCCAGCATTTT
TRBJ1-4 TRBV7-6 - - CASSLEGGMVNEKLFF TGTGCCAGCAGCTTAGAGGGCGGAATGGTTAATGAAAAACTGTTTTTT
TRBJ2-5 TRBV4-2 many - CASSQRQVRGQETQYF TGTGCCAGCAGCCAGCGACAGGTCAGAGGCCAAGAGACCCAGTACTTC
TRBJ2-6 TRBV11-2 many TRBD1 CASSFGGQGAGANVLTF TGTGCCAGCAGCTTCGGCGGACAGGGGGCCGGGGCCAACGTCCTGACTTTC
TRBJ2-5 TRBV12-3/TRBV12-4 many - CASSLGYQETQYF TGTGCCAGCAGTTTAGGCTACCAAGAGACCCAGTACTTC
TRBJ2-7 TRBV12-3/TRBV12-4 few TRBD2 CASTFGGLAGRSYEQYF TGTGCCAGCACCTTCGGGGGACTAGCGGGGCGATCCTACGAGCAGTACTTC
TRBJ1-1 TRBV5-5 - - CASTPWTVRTEAFF TGTGCCAGCACCCCCTGGACAGTAAGGACTGAAGCTTTCTTT
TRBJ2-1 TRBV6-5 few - CASRQEPGASYNEQFF TGTGCCAGCAGACAGGAGCCGGGAGCCTCCTACAATGAGCAGTTCTTC
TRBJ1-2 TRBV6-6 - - CASSLRVGQHYGYTF TGTGCCAGCAGCCTTCGGGTAGGACAGCACTATGGCTACACCTTC
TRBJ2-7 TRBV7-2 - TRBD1 CASPRAAGGYEQYF TGTGCCAGCCCGAGGGCCGCAGGGGGCTACGAGCAGTACTTC
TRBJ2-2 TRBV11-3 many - CASSTQGGANTGELFF TGTGCCAGCAGCACTCAGGGCGGGGCGAACACCGGGGAGCTGTTTTTT
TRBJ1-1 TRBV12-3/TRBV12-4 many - CASSRLGDVNTEAFF TGTGCCAGCAGTCGCCTAGGGGACGTGAACACTGAAGCTTTCTTT
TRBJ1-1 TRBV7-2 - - CASSLRPHTEAFF TGTGCCAGCAGCTTACGACCACACACTGAAGCTTTCTTT
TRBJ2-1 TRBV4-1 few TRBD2 CASSQLGLAQNEQFF TGCGCCAGCAGCCAGCTCGGACTAGCGCAGAATGAGCAGTTCTTC
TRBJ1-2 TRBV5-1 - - CASSFFGGDGYGYTF TGCGCCAGCAGCTTCTTTGGAGGGGATGGGTATGGCTACACCTTC
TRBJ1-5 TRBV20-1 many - CSAILDGDQPQHF TGCAGTGCAATCCTCGACGGGGATCAGCCCCAGCATTTT
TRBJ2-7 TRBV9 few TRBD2 CASSEGLAWEQYF TGTGCCAGCAGCGAGGGACTAGCGTGGGAGCAGTACTTC
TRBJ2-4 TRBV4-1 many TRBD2 CASSQVERGKEKNIQYF TGCGCCAGCAGCCAAGTGGAGCGGGGGAAGGAAAAAAACATTCAGTACTTC
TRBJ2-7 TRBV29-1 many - CSVEDPGLSSYEQYF TGCAGCGTTGAAGACCCGGGCCTCAGCTCCTACGAGCAGTACTTC
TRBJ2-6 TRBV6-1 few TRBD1 CASSELAGGLPGANVLTF TGTGCCAGCAGTGAATTGGCAGGGGGCTTGCCTGGGGCCAACGTCCTGACTTTC
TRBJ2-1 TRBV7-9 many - CASSLAGGYNEQFF TGTGCCAGCAGCTTAGCGGGGGGCTACAATGAGCAGTTCTTC
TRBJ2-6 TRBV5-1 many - CASSLAGSGANVLTF TGCGCCAGCAGCTTGGCGGGGTCTGGGGCCAACGTCCTGACTTTC
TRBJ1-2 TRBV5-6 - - CASRGPSSGGYTF TGTGCCAGCAGAGGTCCCTCCTCGGGTGGCTACACCTTC
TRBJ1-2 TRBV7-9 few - CASSFIARGANYGYTF TGTGCCAGCAGCTTTATAGCCCGTGGTGCTAACTATGGCTACACCTTC
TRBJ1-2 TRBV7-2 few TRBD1 CASSSLPTGPVGGYTF TGTGCCAGCAGCTCCCTCCCGACAGGGCCCGTCGGGGGCTACACCTTC
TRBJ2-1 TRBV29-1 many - CSADLAGDYNEQFF TGCAGCGCCGATCTAGCAGGAGATTACAATGAGCAGTTCTTC
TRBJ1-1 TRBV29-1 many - CSVGRNTEAFF TGCAGCGTCGGCAGAAACACTGAAGCTTTCTTT
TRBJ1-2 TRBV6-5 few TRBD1 CASSVGQTANYGYTF TGTGCCAGCAGCGTGGGACAGACAGCTAACTATGGCTACACCTTC